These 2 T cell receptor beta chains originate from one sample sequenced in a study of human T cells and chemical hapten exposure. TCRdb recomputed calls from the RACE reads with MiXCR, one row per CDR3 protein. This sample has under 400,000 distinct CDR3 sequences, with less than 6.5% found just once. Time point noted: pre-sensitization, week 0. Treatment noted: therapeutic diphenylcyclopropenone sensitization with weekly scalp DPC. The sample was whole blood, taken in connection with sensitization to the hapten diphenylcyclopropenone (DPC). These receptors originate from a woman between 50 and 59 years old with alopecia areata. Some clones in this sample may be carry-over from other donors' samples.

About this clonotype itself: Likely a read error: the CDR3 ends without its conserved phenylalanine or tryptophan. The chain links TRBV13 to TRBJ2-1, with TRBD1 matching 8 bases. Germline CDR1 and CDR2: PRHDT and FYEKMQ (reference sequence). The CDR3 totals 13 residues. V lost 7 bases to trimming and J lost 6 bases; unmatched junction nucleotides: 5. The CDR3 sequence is CASNRGTGNEQFI. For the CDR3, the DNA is TGTGCCAGCAACAGGGGGACGGGCAATGAGCAGTTCATC.

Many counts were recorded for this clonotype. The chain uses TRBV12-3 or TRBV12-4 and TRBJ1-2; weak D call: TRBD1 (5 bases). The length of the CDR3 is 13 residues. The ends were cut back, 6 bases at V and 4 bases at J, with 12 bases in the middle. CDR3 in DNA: TGTGCCAGCAGGGGACTGGCGAGCTATGGCTACACCTTC. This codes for CASRGLASYGYTF.